One sample yielded the 22 T cell receptor beta chains listed below, sequenced in a study of blood T cell repertoires in COVID-19. Sequencing used immunoSEQ multiplex PCR; TCRdb keeps in-frame clones, though not all of them. The sample has about 150,000 clones, 75% to 85% seen once. Sequenced material: peripheral blood. Every receptor here comes from a woman aged 60-75 years with COVID-19, enrolled during active disease.

The chain carries TRBV7-8 and TRBJ2-1; 13 nucleotides line up with TRBD2. V dropped 5 bases and J dropped 5; count of bases not matched to a gene: 9. The CDR3 extends over 17 amino acids. Germline V CDR1 and CDR2: SGHVS, FQNEAQ. The CDR3 is CASSPRPTSGRDNEQFF. In DNA form, the CDR3 reads TGTGCCAGCAGCCCGCGCCCCACTAGCGGGAGGGACAATGAGCAGTTCTTC.

The chain recombines TRBV5-1 with TRBJ1-4; 8 bases align to TRBD1. Losses at the gene ends were 2 bases for V and 3 bases for J; bases not matched to a gene: 0. The V gene's germline CDR1 is SGHRS and CDR2 YFSETQ. This CDR3 is built from 14 residues. Here the CDR3 reads CASSLQGANEKLFF. The DNA of the CDR3 is TGCGCCAGCAGCTTACAGGGGGCTAATGAAAAACTGTTTTTT.

The J gene is TRBJ2-7, the V gene TRBV5-4, with a tentative D call TRBD2 (5 bases). V was cut by 5 bases and J by 2 bases, with 11 bases left in between. Germline V lookup: CDR1 SGHNT, CDR2 YYREEE (reference sequence). This CDR3 contains 13 residues. Here the CDR3 reads CASRGAEPYEQYF. The CDR3 DNA follows: TGTGCCAGCAGGGGAGCGGAGCCCTACGAGCAGTACTTC.

V gene TRBV7-6 combines with J gene TRBJ1-1; 8 bases line up with TRBD1. The germline V gene encodes CDR1 SGHVS and CDR2 FNYEAQ. This CDR3 is built from 16 residues. Trimming at V came to 3 bases and at J to 8 bases, leaving 14 bases not matched to a gene. Here the CDR3 DNA reads TGTGCCAGCAGCTTTGAAAGCGGACAGGGCCAAGCCGAAGCTTTCTTT. Protein: CASSFESGQGQAEAFF.

This chain links TRBV11-2 with TRBJ1-2; D is perhaps TRBD1 (6 bases). V lost 0 bases, J lost 8 bases, and 16 bases lay in between. Germline loops: CDR1 SGHAT, CDR2 FQNNGV. CDR3 length: 15 residues. In DNA form, the CDR3 reads TGTGCCAGCAGCTTAGATGGGCAGGCTAGGGGGGGCTACACCTTC. Residues: CASSLDGQARGGYTF.

The genes are TRBV5-4 and TRBJ1-5, with D perhaps TRBD1 (5 bases). Trimming took off 4 bases at V and 5 bases at J, with 13 bases between the two ends. CDR3 length: 14 amino acids. Germline CDR1 is SGHNT and CDR2 is YYREEE (reference sequence). In nucleotides, the CDR3 is TGTGCCAGCAGCCTTGGAGGGGTCGATCAGCCCCAGCATTTT. Encoded protein: CASSLGGVDQPQHF. Full variable domain (missing parts from reference TRBV5-4 and TRBJ1-5): ETGVTQSPTHLIKTRGQQVTLRCSSQSGHNTVSWYQQALGQGPQFIFQYYREEENGRGNFPPRFSGLQFPNYSSELNVNALELDDSALYLCASSLGGVDQPQHFGDGTRLSIL.

This chain uses TRBV5-6 with TRBJ2-1; D may be TRBD2 (6 bases). Germline V lookup: CDR1 SGHDT, CDR2 YYEEEE. This CDR3 spans 13 amino acids. V lost 4 bases and J 10 bases, leaving 15 bases between the germline ends. The CDR3 loop is CASSGNWGEEQFF. For the CDR3, the DNA is TGTGCCAGCAGCGGGAATTGGGGGGAAGAGCAGTTCTTC.

The chain couples TRBV11-2 to TRBJ2-2; D remains unclear. V lost 3 bases, J lost 5 bases, and 4 bases lay in between. Germline V lookup: CDR1 SGHAT, CDR2 FQNNGV. CDR3 size: 12 residues. CDR3 coding DNA: TGTGCCAGCAGCTTTCAGACCGGGGAGCTGTTTTTT. This encodes CASSFQTGELFF.

This rearrangement joins TRBV6-6 to TRBJ1-5; D is ambiguous. Germline assignment: CDR1 MNHNY and CDR2 SVGAGI (reference sequence). This CDR3 contains 16 residues. V lost 4 bases to trimming and J lost 3 bases, with 16 bases between them. CDR3 amino acids: CASSSLERSVNQPQHF. The CDR3 DNA follows: TGTGCCAGCAGTTCCCTTGAACGGTCGGTCAATCAGCCCCAGCATTTT.

The chain employs TRBV15 and TRBJ2-3; 9 bases line up with TRBD2. Germline CDR1 LNHNV, CDR2 YYDKDF (reference sequence). The trim removed 3 bases at V and 6 bases at J, leaving 7 bases unmatched. This CDR3 comprises 15 residues. The CDR3 coding sequence is TGTGCCACCAGCAGCCGTAGCGGGGGCGGGGATACGCAGTATTTT. This sequence encodes CATSSRSGGGDTQYF.

This chain uses TRBV10-1 with TRBJ2-1; TRBD2 matches 10 bases. CDR1 and CDR2 (germline): WNHNN, SYGVQD (reference sequence). The CDR3 is 16 residues long. Trimming removed 0 bases from V and 8 bases from J; junction bases left unmatched: 7. In nucleotides, the CDR3 is TGCGCCAGCAGTGAGTCTAGGGCTAGCGGGAGTGATGAGCAGTTCTTC. It translates to CASSESRASGSDEQFF.

The chain joins TRBV30 to TRBJ1-2, with 9 nucleotides matching TRBD1. V lost 1 base, J lost 3 bases, and 12 bases stayed unmatched. Germline CDR1 is GTSNPN and CDR2 is SVGIG (reference sequence). This CDR3 comprises 17 residues. The CDR3 loop reads CAWSDPNRGRVDYGYTF. CDR3 coding DNA: TGTGCCTGGAGTGATCCAAACAGGGGGCGGGTGGACTATGGCTACACCTTC.

The J gene is TRBJ2-5, the V gene TRBV9; D is possibly TRBD2 (6 bases). Trimming removed 0 bases at V and 4 bases at J, with 10 bases between. CDR1 is SGDLS and CDR2 is YYNGEE in the germline V gene. The CDR3 totals 14 residues. CDR3 sequence reads: CASSVAGGVETQYF. The CDR3 coding sequence is TGTGCCAGCAGCGTAGCTGGCGGGGTAGAGACCCAGTACTTC.

J is TRBJ2-3 and V is TRBV10-3; D gene ambiguous. The germline CDR1 and CDR2 sequences are ENHRY and SYGVKD. Trimming stripped 10 bases from V and 2 bases from J, with 10 bases between. CDR3 length: 12 amino acids. This CDR3 is CATGPITDTQYF. CDR3 bases: TGTGCCACAGGCCCGATCACAGATACGCAGTATTTT.

The chain has TRBV28 and TRBJ1-1, with 11 bases identical to TRBD1. Losses at the gene ends were 6 bases for V and 3 bases for J; bases not matched to a gene: 3. Germline assignment: CDR1 MDHEN and CDR2 SYDVKM. This CDR3 has 14 amino acids. CDR3 protein: CASSRTGGHTEAFF. CDR3 nucleotide sequence: TGTGCCAGCAGCCGGACAGGGGGCCACACTGAAGCTTTCTTT.

This chain connects TRBV5-5 to TRBJ1-1, with a tentative D call TRBD1 (5 bases). The CDR3 is 15 residues long. Trimming took 0 bases from V and 0 from J, leaving 9 bases between them. CDR1 and CDR2 from the germline V gene are SGHKS and YYEKEE (reference sequence). The CDR3 DNA reads as TGTGCCAGCAGCTTGGTCGGGGGGATGAACACTGAAGCTTTCTTT. As protein: CASSLVGGMNTEAFF.

The chain joins TRBV30 to TRBJ2-3; D call uncertain. Between the trimmed V and J ends, which lost 0 bases and 4 bases, there was a span of 11 bases. CDR3 size: 14 residues. Per germline, CDR1 GTSNPN and CDR2 SVGIG (reference sequence). As DNA, the CDR3 is TGTGCCTGGAGTGTGGTTAGCAAGCCAGATACGCAGTATTTT. Translation gives CAWSVVSKPDTQYF.

The rearrangement joins TRBV3-1 (or the pseudogene TRBV3-2) to TRBJ1-2, with D perhaps TRBD1 (6 bases). The CDR3 is 15 amino acids. Germline V lookup: CDR1 LGHDT, CDR2 YNNKEL (reference sequence). V shed 0 bases and J shed 4 bases, with 12 bases lying between them. The CDR3 DNA follows: TGTGCCAGCAGCCAAGATTCTTGGGGGCGCTATGGCTACACCTTC. This translates into CASSQDSWGRYGYTF.

The CDR3 coding sequence is TGCGCCAGCAGCTTGGCCCAGGGGGGAGGAAACACCATATATTTT. This translates into CASSLAQGGGNTIYF. The chain is built from TRBV5-1 and TRBJ1-3; 7 nucleotides align to TRBD1. CDR1 is SGHRS and CDR2 is YFSETQ in the germline V gene. CDR3 length: 15 residues. J gave up 4 bases and V 0 bases, and 4 bases lay outside the gene matches.

The chain joins TRBV5-6 to TRBJ1-1, with D possibly matching TRBD1 (5 bases). CDR1 is SGHDT and CDR2 is YYEEEE in the germline V gene. The CDR3 has 13 residues. Trimming pared 1 base from V and 1 base from J, leaving 5 bases between. CDR3 DNA sequence: TGTGCCAGCAGCTTGAGGGGGAACACTGAAGCTTTCTTT. This translates into CASSLRGNTEAFF.

This chain uses TRBV12-3 or TRBV12-4 with TRBJ2-2; 7 nucleotides align to TRBD1. V shed 5 bases and J 7 bases; nucleotides not matched to a gene: 4. The CDR3 extends over 13 amino acids. In DNA form, the CDR3 reads TGTGCCAGCAGTATCACAGGGGTCGGGGAGCTGTTTTTT. It encodes CASSITGVGELFF.

This sequence joins TRBV6-5 and TRBJ2-7, with TRBD1 identical over 9 bases. The junction had 6 bases not matched to a gene; V was cut back by 6 bases and J by 3 bases. The CDR3 sequence is 14 residues long. Looked up from germline, CDR1 is MNHEY and CDR2 is SVGAGI. The CDR3 is CASRLGTGNYEQYV. The DNA of the CDR3 is TGTGCCAGCAGGCTCGGGACAGGGAACTACGAGCAGTACGTC.